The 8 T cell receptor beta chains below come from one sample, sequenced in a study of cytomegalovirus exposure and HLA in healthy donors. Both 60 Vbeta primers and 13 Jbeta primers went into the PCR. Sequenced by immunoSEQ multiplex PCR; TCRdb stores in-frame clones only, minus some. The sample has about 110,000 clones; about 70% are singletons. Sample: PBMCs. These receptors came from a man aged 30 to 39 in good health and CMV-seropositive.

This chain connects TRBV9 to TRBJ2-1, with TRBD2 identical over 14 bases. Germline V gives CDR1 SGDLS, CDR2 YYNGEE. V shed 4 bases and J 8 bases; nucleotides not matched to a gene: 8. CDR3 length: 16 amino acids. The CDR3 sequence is CASSFRTSGGSDEQFF. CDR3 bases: TGTGCCAGCAGCTTCAGGACTAGCGGGGGGAGCGATGAGCAGTTCTTC.

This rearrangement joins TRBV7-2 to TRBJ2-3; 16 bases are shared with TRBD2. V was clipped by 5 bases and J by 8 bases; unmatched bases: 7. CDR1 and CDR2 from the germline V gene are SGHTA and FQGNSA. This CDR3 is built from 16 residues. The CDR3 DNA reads TGTGCCAGCAGCCCGGGACTAGCGGGGGGGCTGAGTACGCAGTATTTT. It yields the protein CASSPGLAGGLSTQYF.

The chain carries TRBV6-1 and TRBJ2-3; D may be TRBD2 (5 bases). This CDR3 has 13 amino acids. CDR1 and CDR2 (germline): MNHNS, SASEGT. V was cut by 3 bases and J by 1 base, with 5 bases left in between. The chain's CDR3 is CASSERGTDTQYF. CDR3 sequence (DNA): TGTGCCAGCAGTGAGAGGGGCACAGATACGCAGTATTTT.

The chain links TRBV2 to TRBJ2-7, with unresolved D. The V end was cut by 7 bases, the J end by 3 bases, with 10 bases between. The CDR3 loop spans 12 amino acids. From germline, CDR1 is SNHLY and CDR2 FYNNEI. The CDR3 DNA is TGTGCCAGCATAGACTTGGGCTACGAGCAGTACTTC. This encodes CASIDLGYEQYF.

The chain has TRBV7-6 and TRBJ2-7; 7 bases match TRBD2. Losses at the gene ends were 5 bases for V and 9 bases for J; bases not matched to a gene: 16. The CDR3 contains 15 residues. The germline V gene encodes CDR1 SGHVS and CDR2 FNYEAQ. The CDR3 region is CASSANPVIGGGQYF. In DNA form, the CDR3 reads TGTGCCAGCAGCGCGAATCCCGTCATCGGCGGGGGGCAGTACTTC.

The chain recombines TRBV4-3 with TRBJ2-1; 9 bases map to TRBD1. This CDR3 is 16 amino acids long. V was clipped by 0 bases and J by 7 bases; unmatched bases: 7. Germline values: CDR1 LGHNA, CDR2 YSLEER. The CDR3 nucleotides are TGCGCCAGCAGCCAAGATACGGGGGACAGGGTAAATGAGCAGTTCTTC. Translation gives CASSQDTGDRVNEQFF.

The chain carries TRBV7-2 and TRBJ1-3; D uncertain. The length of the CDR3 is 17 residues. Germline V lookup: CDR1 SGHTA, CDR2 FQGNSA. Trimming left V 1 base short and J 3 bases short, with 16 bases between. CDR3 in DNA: TGTGCCAGCAGCTTAGACTCCGCTTTTCCACTTGGAAACACCATATATTTT. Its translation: CASSLDSAFPLGNTIYF.

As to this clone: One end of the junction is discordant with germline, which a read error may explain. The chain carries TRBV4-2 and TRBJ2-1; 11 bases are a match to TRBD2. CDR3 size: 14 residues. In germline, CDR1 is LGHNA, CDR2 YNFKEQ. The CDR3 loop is CASSSGVSGGAGIF. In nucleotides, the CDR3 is TGTGCCAGCAGCTCGGGGGTTAGCGGGGGGGCAGGGATCTTC.